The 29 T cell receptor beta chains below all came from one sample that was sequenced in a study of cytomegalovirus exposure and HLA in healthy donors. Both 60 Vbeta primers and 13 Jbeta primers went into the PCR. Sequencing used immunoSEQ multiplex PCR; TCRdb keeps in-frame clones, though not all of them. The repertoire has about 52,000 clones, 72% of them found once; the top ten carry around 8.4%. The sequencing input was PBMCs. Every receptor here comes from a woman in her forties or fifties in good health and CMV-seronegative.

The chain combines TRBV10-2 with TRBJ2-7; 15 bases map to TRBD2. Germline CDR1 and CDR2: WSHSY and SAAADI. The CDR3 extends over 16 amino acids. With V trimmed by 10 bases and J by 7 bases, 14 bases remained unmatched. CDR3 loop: CATGEPGLAGGREQYF. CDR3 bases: TGCGCCACCGGAGAGCCGGGACTAGCGGGAGGAAGAGAGCAGTACTTC.

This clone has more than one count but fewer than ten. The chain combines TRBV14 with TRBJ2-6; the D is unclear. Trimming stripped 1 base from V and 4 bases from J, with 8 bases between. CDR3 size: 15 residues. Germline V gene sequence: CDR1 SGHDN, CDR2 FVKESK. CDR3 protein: CASSQAGGGANVLTF. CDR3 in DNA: TGTGCCAGCAGCCAAGCAGGTGGGGGGGCCAACGTCCTGACTTTC.

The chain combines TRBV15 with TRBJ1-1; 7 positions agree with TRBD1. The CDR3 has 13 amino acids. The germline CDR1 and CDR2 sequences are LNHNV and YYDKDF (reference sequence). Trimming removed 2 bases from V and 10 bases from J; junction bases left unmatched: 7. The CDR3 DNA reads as TGTGCCACCAGCAGACTCAACGCAGGGGGAGCTTTCTTT. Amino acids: CATSRLNAGGAFF.

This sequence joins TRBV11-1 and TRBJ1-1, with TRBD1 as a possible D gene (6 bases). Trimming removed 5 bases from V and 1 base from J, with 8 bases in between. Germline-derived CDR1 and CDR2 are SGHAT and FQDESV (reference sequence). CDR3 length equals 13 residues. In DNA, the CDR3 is TGTGCCAGCAGCCAGGACAGGAACACTGAAGCTTTCTTT. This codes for CASSQDRNTEAFF.

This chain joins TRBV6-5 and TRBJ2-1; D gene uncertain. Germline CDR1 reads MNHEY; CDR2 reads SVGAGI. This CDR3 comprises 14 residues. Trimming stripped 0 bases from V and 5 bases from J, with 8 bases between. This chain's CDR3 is CASSYSRRDNEQFF. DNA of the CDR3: TGTGCCAGCAGTTACTCGAGGCGAGACAATGAGCAGTTCTTC.

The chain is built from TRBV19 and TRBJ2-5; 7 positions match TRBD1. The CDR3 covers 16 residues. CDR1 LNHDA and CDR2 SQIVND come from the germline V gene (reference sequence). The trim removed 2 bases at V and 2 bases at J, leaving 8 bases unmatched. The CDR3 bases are TGTGCCAGTAGTATAAACGGGATGACAGGGCAAGAGACCCAGTACTTC. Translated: CASSINGMTGQETQYF.

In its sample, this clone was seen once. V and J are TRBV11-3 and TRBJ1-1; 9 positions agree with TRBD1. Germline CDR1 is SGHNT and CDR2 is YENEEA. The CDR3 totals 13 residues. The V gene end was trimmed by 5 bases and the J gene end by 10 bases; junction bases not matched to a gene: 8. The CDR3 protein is CASSQGGTGLAFF. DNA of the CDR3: TGTGCCAGCAGCCAGGGAGGGACAGGGCTAGCTTTCTTT.

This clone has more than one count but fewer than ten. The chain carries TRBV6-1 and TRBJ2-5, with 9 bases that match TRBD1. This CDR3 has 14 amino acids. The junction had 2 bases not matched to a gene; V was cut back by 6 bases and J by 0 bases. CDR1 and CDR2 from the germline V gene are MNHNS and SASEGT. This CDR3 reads CASSRDRDQETQYF. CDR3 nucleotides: TGTGCCAGCAGCCGGGACAGGGACCAAGAGACCCAGTACTTC.

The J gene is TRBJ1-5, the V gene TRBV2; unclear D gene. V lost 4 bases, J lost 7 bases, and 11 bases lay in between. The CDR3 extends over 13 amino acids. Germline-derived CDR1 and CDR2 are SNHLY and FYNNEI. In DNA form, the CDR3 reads TGTGCCAGCAGTGGGGCGGGCGGGCAGCCCCAGCATTTT. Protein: CASSGAGGQPQHF.

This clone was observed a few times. In DNA, the CDR3 is TGCAGCGTTGGGGAGGAAAAACTGTTTTTT. This translates into CSVGEEKLFF. This chain joins TRBV29-1 and TRBJ1-4; the D is unclear. V was trimmed by 4 bases and J by 8 bases, leaving 5 bases between them. In germline, CDR1 is SQVTM, CDR2 ANQGSEA. The CDR3 runs to 10 residues.

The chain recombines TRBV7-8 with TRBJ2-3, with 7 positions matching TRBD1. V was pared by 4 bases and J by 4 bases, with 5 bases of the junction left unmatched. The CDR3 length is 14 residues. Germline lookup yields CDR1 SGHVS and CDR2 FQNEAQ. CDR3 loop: CASSYGQAADTQYF. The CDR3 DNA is TGTGCCAGCAGCTACGGACAGGCTGCAGATACGCAGTATTTT. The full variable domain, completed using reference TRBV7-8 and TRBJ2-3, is GAGVSQSPRYKVAKRGQDVALRCDPISGHVSLFWYQQALGQGPEFLTYFQNEAQLDKSGLPSDRFFAERPEGSVSTLKIQRTQQEDSAVYLCASSYGQAADTQYFGPGTRLTVL.

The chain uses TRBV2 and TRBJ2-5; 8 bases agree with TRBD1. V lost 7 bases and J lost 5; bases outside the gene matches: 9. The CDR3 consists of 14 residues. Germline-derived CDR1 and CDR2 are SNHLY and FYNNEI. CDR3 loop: CASTRQGFGETQYF. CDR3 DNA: TGTGCCAGCACCCGACAGGGGTTCGGGGAGACCCAGTACTTC.

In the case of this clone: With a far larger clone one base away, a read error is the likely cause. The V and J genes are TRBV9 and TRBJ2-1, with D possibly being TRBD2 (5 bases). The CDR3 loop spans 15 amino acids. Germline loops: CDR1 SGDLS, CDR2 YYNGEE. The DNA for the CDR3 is TGTTCCAGCAGCGTAAGGAACGGGATCGGCAATGAGCAGTTCTTC. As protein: CSSSVRNGIGNEQFF.

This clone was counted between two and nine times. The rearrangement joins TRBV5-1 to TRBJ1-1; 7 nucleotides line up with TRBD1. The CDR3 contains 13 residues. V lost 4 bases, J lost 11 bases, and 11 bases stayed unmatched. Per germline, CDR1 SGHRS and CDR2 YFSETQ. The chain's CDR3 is CASSLVEGADAFF. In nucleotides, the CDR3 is TGCGCCAGCAGCCTGGTCGAGGGGGCGGATGCTTTCTTT.

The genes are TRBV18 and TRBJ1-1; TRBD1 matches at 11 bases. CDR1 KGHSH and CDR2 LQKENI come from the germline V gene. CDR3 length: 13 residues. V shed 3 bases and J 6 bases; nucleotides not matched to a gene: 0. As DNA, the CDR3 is TGTGCCAGCTCACCGGGACAGGGGGCTGAAGCTTTCTTT. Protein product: CASSPGQGAEAFF.

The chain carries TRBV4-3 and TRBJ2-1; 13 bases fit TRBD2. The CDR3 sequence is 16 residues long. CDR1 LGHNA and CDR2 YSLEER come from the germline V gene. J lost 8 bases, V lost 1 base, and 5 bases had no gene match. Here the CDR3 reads CASSQAGTSGVYEQFF. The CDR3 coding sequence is TGCGCCAGCAGCCAAGCCGGGACTAGCGGGGTGTATGAGCAGTTCTTC.

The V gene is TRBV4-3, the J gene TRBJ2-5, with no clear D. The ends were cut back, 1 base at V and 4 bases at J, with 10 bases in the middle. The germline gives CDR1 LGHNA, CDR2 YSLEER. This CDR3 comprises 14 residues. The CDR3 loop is CASSQASTRETQYF. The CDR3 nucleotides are TGCGCCAGCAGCCAAGCTTCTACCCGAGAGACCCAGTACTTC.

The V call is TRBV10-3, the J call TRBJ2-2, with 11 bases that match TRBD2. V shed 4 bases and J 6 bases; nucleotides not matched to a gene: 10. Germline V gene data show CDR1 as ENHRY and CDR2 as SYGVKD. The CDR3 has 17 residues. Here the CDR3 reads CAISGQSSGRMPGELFF. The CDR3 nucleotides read TGTGCCATCAGTGGACAATCTAGCGGGAGGATGCCCGGGGAGCTGTTTTTT.

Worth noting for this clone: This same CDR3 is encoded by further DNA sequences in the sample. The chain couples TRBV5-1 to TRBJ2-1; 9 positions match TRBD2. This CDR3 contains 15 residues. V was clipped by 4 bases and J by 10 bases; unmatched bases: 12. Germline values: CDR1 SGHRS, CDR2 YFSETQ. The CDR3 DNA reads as TGCGCCAGCAGCCAGGGGCTAGCGGGAATAGACGAGCAGTTCTTC. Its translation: CASSQGLAGIDEQFF.

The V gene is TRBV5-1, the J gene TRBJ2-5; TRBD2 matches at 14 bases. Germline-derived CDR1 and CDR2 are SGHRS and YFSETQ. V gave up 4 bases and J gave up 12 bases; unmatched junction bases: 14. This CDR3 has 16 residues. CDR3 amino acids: CASSLNPGLAGDQEYF. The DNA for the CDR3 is TGCGCCAGCAGCCTTAACCCGGGACTAGCGGGAGATCAGGAGTACTTC.

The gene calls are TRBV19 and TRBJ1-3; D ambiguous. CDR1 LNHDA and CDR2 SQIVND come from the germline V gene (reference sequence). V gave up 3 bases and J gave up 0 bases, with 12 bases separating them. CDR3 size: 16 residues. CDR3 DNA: TGTGCCAGTAGTATTGGGTTGGAGATCTCTGGAAACACCATATATTTT. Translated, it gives CASSIGLEISGNTIYF. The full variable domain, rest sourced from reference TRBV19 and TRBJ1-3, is DGGITQSPKYLFRKEGQNVTLSCEQNLNHDAMYWYRQDPGQGLRLIYYSQIVNDFQKGDIAEGYSVSREKKESFPLTVTSAQKNPTAFYLCASSIGLEISGNTIYFGEGSWLTVV.

The CDR3 DNA reads as TGTGCCAGCAGCTTGGTGGCAGGGGGAACTAATGAAAAACTGTTTTTT. Protein: CASSLVAGGTNEKLFF. The genes are TRBV5-4 and TRBJ1-4; TRBD1 matches 7 bases. CDR3 size: 16 residues. CDR1 SGHNT and CDR2 YYREEE come from the germline V gene (reference sequence). Trimming removed 0 bases from V and 1 base from J; junction bases left unmatched: 3.

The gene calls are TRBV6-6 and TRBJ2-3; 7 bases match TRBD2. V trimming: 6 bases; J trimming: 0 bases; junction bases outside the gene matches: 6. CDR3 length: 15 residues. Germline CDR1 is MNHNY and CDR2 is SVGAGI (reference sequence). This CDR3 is CASSARDYSTDTQYF. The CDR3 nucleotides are TGTGCCAGCAGCGCACGGGACTACAGCACAGATACGCAGTATTTT.

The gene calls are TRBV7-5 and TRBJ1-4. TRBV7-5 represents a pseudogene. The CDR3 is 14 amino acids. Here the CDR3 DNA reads TGTGTCAGAAGCTTAGCGGAGACTAGCGAAAAACTGTTTTTT. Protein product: CVRSLAETSEKLFF.

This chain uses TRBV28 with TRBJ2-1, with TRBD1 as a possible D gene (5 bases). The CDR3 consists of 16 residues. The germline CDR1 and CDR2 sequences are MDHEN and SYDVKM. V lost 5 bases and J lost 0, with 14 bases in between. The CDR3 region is CASSPTAATSYNEQFF. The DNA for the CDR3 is TGTGCCAGCAGTCCGACAGCTGCCACCTCCTACAATGAGCAGTTCTTC.

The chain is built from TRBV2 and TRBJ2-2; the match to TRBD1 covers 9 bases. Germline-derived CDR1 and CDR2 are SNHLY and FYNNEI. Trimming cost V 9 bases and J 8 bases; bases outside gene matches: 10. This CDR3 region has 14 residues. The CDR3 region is CARRWDRVSGELFF. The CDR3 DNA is TGTGCCAGGAGATGGGACAGGGTCTCAGGGGAGCTGTTTTTT.

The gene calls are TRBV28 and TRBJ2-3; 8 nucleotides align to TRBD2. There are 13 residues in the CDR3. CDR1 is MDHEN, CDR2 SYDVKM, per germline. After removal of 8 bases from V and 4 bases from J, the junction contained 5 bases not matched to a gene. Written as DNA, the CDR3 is TGTGCCAGCGCGGGGGGAGGGGCAGATACGCAGTATTTT. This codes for CASAGGGADTQYF.

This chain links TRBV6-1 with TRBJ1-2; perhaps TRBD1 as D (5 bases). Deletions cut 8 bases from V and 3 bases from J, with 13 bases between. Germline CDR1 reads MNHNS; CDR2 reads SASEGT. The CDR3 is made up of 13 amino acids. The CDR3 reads CASLRQGYYGYTF. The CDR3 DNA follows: TGTGCCAGCTTGAGGCAGGGCTACTATGGCTACACCTTC.

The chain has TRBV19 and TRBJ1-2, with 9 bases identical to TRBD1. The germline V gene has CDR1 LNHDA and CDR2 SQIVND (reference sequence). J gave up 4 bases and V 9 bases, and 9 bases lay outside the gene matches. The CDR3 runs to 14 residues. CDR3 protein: CASSRDREGYGYTF. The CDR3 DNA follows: TGTGCCAGCAGCCGGGACAGGGAAGGCTATGGCTACACCTTC.